The 25 T cell receptor beta chains below were found in one sample sequenced in a study of blood T cell repertoires in COVID-19. Sequencing used immunoSEQ multiplex PCR; TCRdb keeps in-frame clones, though not all of them. The table records fewer than 85,000 clones, roughly 76% of them present only once. Material for sequencing was peripheral blood. These receptors originate from an elderly woman with active or convalescent COVID-19.

The rearrangement links TRBV4-3 to TRBJ2-1; 7 nucleotides agree with TRBD1. Germline trimming cut 2 bases from V and 7 bases from J; bases unmatched to any gene: 8. Germline-derived CDR1 and CDR2 are LGHNA and YSLEER. The CDR3 has 15 residues. CDR3 nucleotide sequence: TGCGCCAGCAGCCAACACCAACCAGGGGGAAATGAGCAGTTCTTC. Protein: CASSQHQPGGNEQFF.

The chain uses TRBV4-3 and TRBJ1-1, with TRBD1 matching over 10 bases. Per germline, CDR1 LGHNA and CDR2 YSLEER. V lost 4 bases to trimming and J lost 12 bases; unmatched junction nucleotides: 8. CDR3 length: 13 amino acids. The CDR3 protein is CASSRGQGRITFF. The CDR3 DNA follows: TGCGCCAGCAGCCGGGGACAGGGGAGGATAACTTTCTTT.

The V and J genes are TRBV7-8 and TRBJ2-2; D remains ambiguous. Per the germline V gene, CDR1 is SGHVS and CDR2 is FQNEAQ. This CDR3 contains 14 residues. V lost 3 bases and J lost 4, with 9 bases in between. In DNA, the CDR3 is TGTGCCAGCAGCTTTGCAGTTGCCACCGGGGAGCTGTTTTTT. This sequence encodes CASSFAVATGELFF.

The chain couples TRBV28 to TRBJ1-6, with a possible D match to TRBD1 (5 bases). Germline CDR1 and CDR2: MDHEN and SYDVKM. Trimming removed 10 bases from V and 9 bases from J, with 16 bases in between. The CDR3 is made up of 13 amino acids. CDR3: CAILRGVGSPLHF. DNA of the CDR3: TGTGCCATCCTTAGGGGTGTTGGTTCACCCCTCCACTTT.

The chain recombines TRBV28 with TRBJ1-1; D ambiguous. Trimming removed 6 bases at V and 1 base at J, with 21 bases between. The CDR3 sequence is 17 residues long. Looked up from germline, CDR1 is MDHEN and CDR2 is SYDVKM. This CDR3 reads CASSPGPFEGSNTEAFF. CDR3 sequence (DNA): TGTGCCAGCAGCCCAGGCCCCTTCGAGGGATCGAACACTGAAGCTTTCTTT.

The CDR3 region has the DNA TGCAGCGTCGAACTAACAGATACGCAGTATTTT. It is translated as CSVELTDTQYF. This sequence joins TRBV29-1 and TRBJ2-3, with D uncertain. Between the trimmed V and J ends, which lost 6 bases and 3 bases, there was a span of 7 bases. There are 11 residues in the CDR3. From germline, CDR1 is SQVTM and CDR2 ANQGSEA.

This chain uses TRBV30 with TRBJ1-2; the D gene is possibly TRBD1 (5 bases). Germline values: CDR1 GTSNPN, CDR2 SVGIG (reference sequence). CDR3 length: 14 residues. Deletions cut 2 bases from V and 1 base from J, with 11 bases between. The CDR3 loop reads CAWSRGTDNYGYTF. The CDR3 DNA reads TGTGCCTGGAGTCGCGGGACGGATAACTATGGCTACACCTTC. The variable domain in full, completed from reference TRBV30 and TRBJ1-2, reads SQTIHQWPATLVQPVGSPLSLECTVEGTSNPNLYWYRQAAGRGLQLLFYSVGIGQISSEVPQNLSASRPQDRQFILSSKKLLLSDSGFYLCAWSRGTDNYGYTFGSGTRLTVV.

The chain employs TRBV9 and TRBJ2-4; TRBD2 aligns across 14 bases. The germline CDR1 and CDR2 sequences are SGDLS and YYNGEE. Germline trimming cut 4 bases from V and 0 bases from J; bases unmatched to any gene: 12. The CDR3 spans 20 residues. The CDR3 spells CASSPEGLAGVLLAKNIQYF. The CDR3 region has the DNA TGTGCCAGCAGCCCAGAGGGACTAGCGGGGGTTCTTCTAGCCAAAAACATTCAGTACTTC.

V is TRBV7-9 and J is TRBJ2-1; possible D gene TRBD2, 6 bases. V gave up 8 bases and J gave up 0 bases, with 14 bases separating them. This CDR3 has 15 amino acids. Germline CDR1 is SEHNR and CDR2 is FQNEAQ (reference sequence). This chain's CDR3 is CASARDSSSYNEQFF. The CDR3 DNA sequence: TGTGCCAGCGCGAGGGACTCAAGCTCCTACAATGAGCAGTTCTTC.

The CDR3, as DNA: TGTGCCAGCAGTGAAGACAGGTTGAGAGAGCAGTACTTC. Translation: CASSEDRLREQYF. The V gene is TRBV27, the J gene TRBJ2-7; D is possibly TRBD1 (6 bases). Trimming removed 5 bases at V and 7 bases at J, with 15 bases between. CDR1 is MNHEY and CDR2 is SMNVEV in the germline V gene (reference sequence). The CDR3 runs 13 residues.

The chain has TRBV7-2 and TRBJ2-1, with TRBD1 identical over 8 bases. The CDR3 contains 15 residues. CDR1 is SGHTA, CDR2 FQGNSA, per germline. J lost 2 bases, V lost 2 bases, and 2 bases had no gene match. CDR3 nucleotides: TGTGCCAGCAGCTTACCGACAGGGGCCTACAATGAGCAGTTCTTC. It yields the protein CASSLPTGAYNEQFF.

This chain connects TRBV15 to TRBJ1-3; no clear D. The length of the CDR3 is 14 residues. Germline V gives CDR1 LNHNV, CDR2 YYDKDF (reference sequence). The ends were cut back, 3 bases at V and 6 bases at J, with 12 bases in the middle. The CDR3 spells CATSRGRGLNTIYF. The CDR3 DNA follows: TGTGCCACCAGCAGGGGTCGGGGTTTAAACACCATATATTTT.

The genes are TRBV15 and TRBJ2-3, with D maybe TRBD1 (6 bases). V gave up 6 bases and J gave up 6 bases, with 13 bases separating them. CDR1 and CDR2 (germline): LNHNV, YYDKDF (reference sequence). The CDR3 spans 13 residues. CDR3 region: CATSEGVGDTQYF. CDR3 coding DNA: TGTGCCACCAGTGAGGGGGTAGGGGATACGCAGTATTTT. Using reference TRBV15 and TRBJ2-3 for the parts outside the CDR3, the full variable domain is DAMVIQNPRYQVTQFGKPVTLSCSQTLNHNVMYWYQQKSSQAPKLLFHYYDKDFNNEADTPDNFQSRRPNTSFCFLDIRSPGLGDTAMYLCATSEGVGDTQYFGPGTRLTVL.

The chain uses TRBV14 and TRBJ1-6; 7 bases map to TRBD1. The germline V gene has CDR1 SGHDN and CDR2 FVKESK. V shed 3 bases, J shed 3 bases, and the junction held 5 bases outside the gene matches. This CDR3 spans 16 amino acids. The CDR3 sequence is CASSQGQLIYNSPLHF. The CDR3, as DNA: TGTGCCAGCAGCCAGGGACAGCTAATCTATAATTCACCCCTCCACTTT.

V usage is TRBV7-9 and J usage is TRBJ2-3; the match to TRBD1 covers 10 bases. This CDR3 has 16 amino acids. Germline V lookup: CDR1 SEHNR, CDR2 FQNEAQ (reference sequence). V trimming: 4 bases; J trimming: 3 bases; junction bases outside the gene matches: 7. This chain's CDR3 is CASSSPPGQGTDTQYF. The CDR3 DNA reads TGTGCCAGCAGCTCTCCTCCGGGACAGGGGACAGATACGCAGTATTTT.

The V and J genes are TRBV9 and TRBJ1-4, with D perhaps TRBD1 (5 bases). Germline CDR1 reads SGDLS; CDR2 reads YYNGEE. The CDR3 extends over 15 amino acids. V gave up 3 bases and J gave up 0 bases, with 9 bases separating them. The CDR3 DNA reads TGTGCCAGCAGCGCGCACAGGACAACTAATGAAAAACTGTTTTTT. This gives the protein CASSAHRTTNEKLFF.

This clone occurred a few times. The V and J genes are TRBV28 and TRBJ1-2; weak D call: TRBD1 (5 bases). Deletions cut 6 bases from V and 4 bases from J, with 15 bases between. The CDR3 spans 14 residues. CDR1 and CDR2 (germline): MDHEN, SYDVKM. The CDR3 sequence: CASSIHSGGYGYTF. The CDR3 DNA reads TGTGCCAGCAGCATCCACAGCGGGGGCTATGGCTACACCTTC.

The chain employs TRBV19 and TRBJ1-2, with D tentatively TRBD1 (6 bases). The V gene's germline CDR1 is LNHDA and CDR2 SQIVND (reference sequence). Deletions cut 5 bases from V and 2 bases from J, with 12 bases between. This CDR3 is built from 14 residues. The CDR3 sequence is CASSPQTGNYGYTF. The CDR3 region has the DNA TGTGCCAGTAGTCCACAGACAGGAAACTATGGCTACACCTTC.

This clone was seen just once. The J gene is TRBJ1-2, the V gene TRBV12-3 or TRBV12-4; tentative D call: TRBD1 (6 bases). V was pared by 8 bases and J by 4 bases, with 14 bases between. This CDR3 is 13 amino acids long. Here the CDR3 DNA reads TGTGCCAGCGGGGGCCGGGCCTTCTATGGCTACACCTTC. This translates into CASGGRAFYGYTF.

V usage is TRBV9 and J usage is TRBJ1-6; possible D gene TRBD1, 6 bases. V was trimmed by 0 bases and J by 6 bases, leaving 28 bases between them. Germline loops: CDR1 SGDLS, CDR2 YYNGEE. The CDR3 spans 21 residues. Here the CDR3 DNA reads TGTGCCAGCAGCGTAGGTCCCGGGACAACGAACCGGCACAGTGTTAATTCACCCCTCCACTTT. Translation: CASSVGPGTTNRHSVNSPLHF.

The CDR3 region is CASSLVAGGTETQYF. DNA for the CDR3: TGTGCCAGCAGCTTGGTAGCGGGGGGGACGGAGACCCAGTACTTC. The chain combines TRBV11-2 with TRBJ2-5; 11 bases are shared with TRBD2. The CDR3 runs 15 residues. CDR1 and CDR2 (germline): SGHAT, FQNNGV. The ends lost 3 bases at V and 5 bases at J; junction bases unmatched: 5.

The chain recombines TRBV11-2 with TRBJ2-1; unclear D gene. Trimming took 1 base from V and 9 from J, leaving 16 bases between them. CDR1 and CDR2 from the germline V gene are SGHAT and FQNNGV. CDR3 length: 15 amino acids. CDR3 residues: CASSLGLQPSGEQFF. The CDR3 DNA is TGTGCCAGCAGCTTAGGCCTTCAACCGTCGGGTGAGCAGTTCTTC.

CDR3 in amino acids: CASRGTDRAYEQYF. The CDR3 DNA sequence: TGTGCCAGTAGGGGAACCGACAGGGCCTACGAGCAGTACTTC. V is TRBV19 and J is TRBJ2-7; 7 bases map to TRBD1. The V gene's germline CDR1 is LNHDA and CDR2 SQIVND (reference sequence). The V gene end was trimmed by 6 bases and the J gene end by 2 bases; junction bases not matched to a gene: 7. CDR3 length: 14 amino acids.

The genes are TRBV27 and TRBJ2-2; tentatively, D is TRBD2 (6 bases). The CDR3 sequence is 15 residues long. V was cut by 3 bases and J by 1 base, with 9 bases left in between. Germline V gene sequence: CDR1 MNHEY, CDR2 SMNVEV (reference sequence). The CDR3 loop reads CASSLRRGNTGELFF. DNA for the CDR3: TGTGCCAGCAGTTTGAGGCGGGGGAACACCGGGGAGCTGTTTTTT.

The CDR3 nucleotides are TGTGCCAGCAGCTTAGATAGGGGGGGGCCAAGGACAGATACGCAGTATTTT. Encoded protein: CASSLDRGGPRTDTQYF. The rearrangement joins TRBV7-2 to TRBJ2-3; possible D gene TRBD2, 7 bases. Trimming removed 1 base at V and 3 bases at J, with 17 bases between. CDR1 and CDR2 (germline): SGHTA, FQGNSA. The CDR3 runs 17 residues.